The clone carrying this TCR beta chain was seen a few times. Antigen unknown. This entry comes from a study of beta chain features in type 1 diabetes. General study findings and limits: The VDJ junctions of type 1 diabetes patients carried fewer insertions and more deletions. Possible PCR preference for shorter templates applied equally to patients and controls. Patients with Type 1 diabetes showed moderately but significantly shorter TCRB CDR3s in all four CD4+ subsets. For TCRB rearrangement, an influence of HLA type remained unresolved here.

Germline lookup yields CDR1 SGHTA and CDR2 FQGNSA. The CDR3 runs to 15 residues. Trimming cost V 5 bases and J 3 bases, with 14 bases left between them. The isolated RNA, all of it, was reverse transcribed, so expressed TCRB transcripts were what got sequenced. The study sequenced naive, central memory and regulatory T cell samples to an average of approximately 4 million reads. The data were produced by immunoSEQ multiplex PCR, yet TCRdb's version contains in-frame clones alone and is incomplete. The sample gives about 650,000 clones, around 12% of which show up once; 0.095% to 0.15% is in the top ten.

Sequencing input: naive CD4+ T cells from blood. This receptor was identified in a man aged 25-45 years with type 1 diabetes. The rearrangement joins TRBV7-2 to TRBJ1-5; maybe TRBD1 (5 bases). This CDR3 is CASSAGLGDNQPQHF. The DNA for the CDR3 is TGTGCCAGCAGCGCCGGTTTAGGGGACAATCAGCCCCAGCATTTT.